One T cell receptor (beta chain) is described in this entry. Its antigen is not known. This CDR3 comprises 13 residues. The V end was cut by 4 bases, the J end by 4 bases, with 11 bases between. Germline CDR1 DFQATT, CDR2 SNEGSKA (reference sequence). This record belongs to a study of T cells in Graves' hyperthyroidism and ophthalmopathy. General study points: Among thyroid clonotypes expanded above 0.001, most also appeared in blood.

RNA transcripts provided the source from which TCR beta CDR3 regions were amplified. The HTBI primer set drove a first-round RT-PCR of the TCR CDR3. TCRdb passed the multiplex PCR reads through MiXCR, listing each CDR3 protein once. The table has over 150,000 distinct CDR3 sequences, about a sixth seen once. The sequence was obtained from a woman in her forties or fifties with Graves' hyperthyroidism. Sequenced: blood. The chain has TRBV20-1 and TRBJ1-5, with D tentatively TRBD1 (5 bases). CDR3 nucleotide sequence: TGCAGTGCTATTGGGACCGAGAATCAGCCCCAGCATTTT. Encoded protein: CSAIGTENQPQHF.